Presented here are 25 T cell receptor beta chains from one specimen sequenced in a study of CD8+CD57+ T cells in acquired aplastic anemia. Investigators profiled TCR beta VDJ and CDR3 from genomic DNA template. TCRdb processed the reads anew with MiXCR; each CDR3 protein has one entry. The table includes approximately 270,000 distinct CDR3 sequences, around three fifths detected once. Sequenced: sorted CD4+, CD8+, or CD8+CD57+ T cells (not recorded which) from PBMCs. Every receptor here comes from a human donor with severe aplastic anemia or a healthy control (not recorded which).

The chain is built from TRBV19 and TRBJ1-3; D possibly corresponds to TRBD1 (5 bases). Per germline, CDR1 LNHDA and CDR2 SQIVND (reference sequence). This CDR3 comprises 15 residues. Trimming pared 4 bases from V and 3 bases from J, leaving 13 bases between. Here the CDR3 reads CASSKGGAFGNTIYF. The CDR3 region has the DNA TGTGCCAGTAGTAAGGGTGGGGCATTTGGAAACACCATATATTTT.

The chain recombines TRBV14 with TRBJ1-1, with a weak D call TRBD1 (6 bases). Between the trimmed V and J ends, which lost 4 bases and 4 bases, there was a span of 13 bases. CDR3 length: 14 residues. CDR1 and CDR2 (germline): SGHDN, FVKESK. CDR3 amino acids: CASSLTQGVTEAFF. The CDR3 coding sequence is TGTGCCAGCAGCCTTACACAGGGAGTCACTGAAGCTTTCTTT.

This chain connects TRBV29-1 to TRBJ1-1, with 8 bases that match TRBD1. The ends lost 7 bases at V and 1 base at J; junction bases unmatched: 8. This CDR3 is built from 14 residues. Germline assignment: CDR1 SQVTM and CDR2 ANQGSEA. CDR3 bases: TGCAGCGCCATATTAGGGACAGGGAACACTGAAGCTTTCTTT. It is translated as CSAILGTGNTEAFF.

This clonotype was observed many times. The chain uses TRBV10-1 and TRBJ1-2; 7 bases align to TRBD1. CDR3 length equals 20 residues. CDR1 and CDR2 from the germline V gene are WNHNN and SYGVQD (reference sequence). J gave up 4 bases and V 4 bases, and 24 bases lay outside the gene matches. CDR3 DNA: TGCGCCAGCAGTGTATCCTCGGGGAGGGGGCGCATAGGGACCCCCTATGGCTACACCTTC. Translating gives CASSVSSGRGRIGTPYGYTF.

This clonotype was seen at least ten times. This sequence joins TRBV20-1 and TRBJ2-7; D is perhaps TRBD2 (5 bases). The CDR3 length is 12 residues. The germline V and J ends were trimmed by 8 bases and 2 bases, with 13 bases remaining between them. Per germline, CDR1 DFQATT and CDR2 SNEGSKA (reference sequence). CDR3 bases: TGCAGTTATAAGGCGGGCCCCTACGAGCAGTACTTC. This translates into CSYKAGPYEQYF.

The sample holds many counts of this clonotype. This chain joins TRBV5-1 and TRBJ1-1; 10 bases line up with TRBD1. The V gene end was trimmed by 3 bases and the J gene end by 6 bases; junction bases not matched to a gene: 8. Germline-derived CDR1 and CDR2 are SGHRS and YFSETQ. There are 15 residues in the CDR3. The DNA of the CDR3 is TGCGCCAGCAGCTCGGGACAGGGGAGTCTCGCTGAAGCTTTCTTT. Translated, it gives CASSSGQGSLAEAFF. Full variable domain (remainder filled in from reference TRBV5-1 and TRBJ1-1): KAGVTQTPRYLIKTRGQQVTLSCSPISGHRSVSWYQQTPGQGLQFLFEYFSETQRNKGNFPGRFSGRQFSNSRSEMNVSTLELGDSALYLCASSSGQGSLAEAFFGQGTRLTVV.

This clonotype has ten or more counts. The gene calls are TRBV3-1 and TRBJ2-5; no firm D call. The CDR3 covers 13 residues. The V end was cut by 0 bases, the J end by 6 bases, with 8 bases between. Germline CDR1 reads LGHDT; CDR2 reads YNNKEL (reference sequence). The CDR3 spells CASSQDLTQTQYF. DNA for the CDR3: TGTGCCAGCAGCCAAGATCTCACGCAGACCCAGTACTTC.

The CDR3: CASSSMPREVDTGELFF. The CDR3 coding sequence is TGTGCCAGCAGTTCTATGCCAAGGGAGGTCGACACCGGGGAGCTGTTTTTT. The rearrangement links TRBV7-2 to TRBJ2-2; D might be TRBD2 (6 bases). This CDR3 is 17 amino acids long. The V gene lost 6 bases and the J gene lost 3 bases, with 20 bases spanning the gap. Germline assignment: CDR1 SGHTA and CDR2 FQGNSA.

The chain has TRBV11-2 and TRBJ2-3; the match to TRBD1 covers 10 bases. CDR1 and CDR2 from the germline V gene are SGHAT and FQNNGV. The ends lost 4 bases at V and 4 bases at J; junction bases unmatched: 2. The CDR3 covers 14 residues. DNA of the CDR3: TGTGCCAGCAGCTGGGACAGGGGTGCAGATACGCAGTATTTT. This codes for CASSWDRGADTQYF. Filled out from reference TRBV11-2 and TRBJ2-3, the complete variable domain reads EAGVAQSPRYKIIEKRQSVAFWCNPISGHATLYWYQQILGQGPKLLIQFQNNGVVDDSQLPKDRFSAERLKGVDSTLKIQPAKLEDSAVYLCASSWDRGADTQYFGPGTRLTVL.

The CDR3 loop is CATRDISYEQYF. The CDR3 DNA sequence: TGTGCCACCCGGGACATCTCCTACGAGCAGTACTTC. The chain combines TRBV6-1 with TRBJ2-7; possibly TRBD1 for D (6 bases). From germline, CDR1 is MNHNS and CDR2 SASEGT. V dropped 10 bases and J dropped 0 bases, with 10 bases sitting between them. CDR3 length equals 12 residues.

This clonotype was found many times. The CDR3 here is CASMLFGATGELFF. DNA for the CDR3: TGTGCCAGCATGTTATTTGGGGCCACCGGGGAGCTGTTTTTT. V gene TRBV6-5 combines with J gene TRBJ2-2, with TRBD1 as a possible D gene (5 bases). V gave up 7 bases and J gave up 4 bases, with 13 bases separating them. Germline CDR1 reads MNHEY; CDR2 reads SVGAGI. The CDR3 sequence is 14 residues long.

V gene TRBV10-2 combines with J gene TRBJ2-1; D might be TRBD2 (6 bases). The CDR3 loop spans 11 amino acids. In germline, CDR1 is WSHSY, CDR2 SAAADI. V shed 7 bases and J shed 7 bases, with 8 bases lying between them. Written as DNA, the CDR3 is TGCGCCAGCATGGCGGGGAATGAGCAGTTCTTC. This gives the protein CASMAGNEQFF.

The J gene is TRBJ1-5, the V gene TRBV24-1, with D possibly TRBD1 on 5 matching bases. Germline CDR1 KGHDR, CDR2 SFDVKD. The V and J ends lost 1 base and 7 bases respectively, with 7 bases between them. The CDR3 is made up of 13 amino acids. The CDR3 here is CATSDFEGQPQHF. In DNA, the CDR3 is TGTGCCACCAGTGATTTCGAGGGGCAGCCCCAGCATTTT.

J is TRBJ2-3 and V is TRBV9; D tentatively reads TRBD1 or TRBD2 (7 bases each). V was shortened by 7 bases and J by 1 base, with 16 bases between the two germline ends. Germline V gene lookup returns CDR1 SGDLS and CDR2 YYNGEE. CDR3 size: 15 residues. For the CDR3, the DNA is TGTGCCAGCCGCAGGGGGGGCGGGGGCACAGATACGCAGTATTTT. Amino acid sequence: CASRRGGGGTDTQYF.

This clonotype was detected only a few times. The chain links TRBV29-1 to TRBJ1-1; D may be TRBD1 (6 bases). Deletions cut 3 bases from V and 2 bases from J, with 10 bases between. This CDR3 spans 13 amino acids. Germline V gene sequence: CDR1 SQVTM, CDR2 ANQGSEA. The CDR3 DNA reads TGCAGCGTTGATACAGGGTACAACACTGAAGCTTTCTTT. Translating gives CSVDTGYNTEAFF. The complete variable domain, with remaining parts taken from reference TRBV29-1 and TRBJ1-1, reads SAVISQKPSRDICQRGTSLTIQCQVDSQVTMMFWYRQQPGQSLTLIATANQGSEATYESGFVIDKFPISRPNLTFSTLTVSNMSPEDSSIYLCSVDTGYNTEAFFGQGTRLTVV.

This clonotype was recorded at least ten times. The CDR3 sequence: CATSIRDRVWEQYF. DNA of the CDR3: TGTGCCACCAGCATCCGGGACAGGGTTTGGGAGCAGTACTTC. The rearrangement links TRBV15 to TRBJ2-7, with 9 nucleotides matching TRBD1. The CDR3 covers 14 residues. The J segment lost 7 bases and the V segment lost 4 bases, leaving 8 bases of the junction unmatched. The germline CDR1 and CDR2 sequences are LNHNV and YYDKDF (reference sequence).

At least ten counts were recorded for this clonotype. J is TRBJ1-5 and V is TRBV19; TRBD1 agrees at 8 bases. Losses at the gene ends were 7 bases for V and 7 bases for J; bases not matched to a gene: 12. Germline CDR1 reads LNHDA; CDR2 reads SQIVND (reference sequence). The CDR3 totals 15 residues. CDR3 nucleotides: TGTGCCAGTACCACAGGACAGGGAGGAGGACAGCCCCAGCATTTT. This encodes CASTTGQGGGQPQHF.

The chain uses TRBV15 and TRBJ1-2, with 9 bases aligning to TRBD1. The trim removed 3 bases at V and 4 bases at J, leaving 9 bases unmatched. The CDR3 has 16 residues. Germline V gene lookup returns CDR1 LNHNV and CDR2 YYDKDF (reference sequence). CDR3 bases: TGTGCCACCAGCAGGGTCGGACAGGGGATCAGCTATGGCTACACCTTC. This codes for CATSRVGQGISYGYTF.

This clonotype was seen many times. The chain employs TRBV5-1 and TRBJ1-2, with D hard to call. Germline CDR1 SGHRS, CDR2 YFSETQ. V lost 4 bases and J 1 base, leaving 8 bases between the germline ends. The CDR3 has 13 residues. CDR3 DNA sequence: TGCGCCAGCAGCCTCGACTATAACTATGGCTACACCTTC. It is translated as CASSLDYNYGYTF. Variable domain in full (rest from reference TRBV5-1 and TRBJ1-2): KAGVTQTPRYLIKTRGQQVTLSCSPISGHRSVSWYQQTPGQGLQFLFEYFSETQRNKGNFPGRFSGRQFSNSRSEMNVSTLELGDSALYLCASSLDYNYGYTFGSGTRLTVV.

This clonotype was recorded many times. The J gene is TRBJ1-2, the V gene TRBV6-5; D remains ambiguous. V was cut by 1 base and J by 0 bases, with 9 bases left in between. The length of the CDR3 is 15 residues. From germline, CDR1 is MNHEY and CDR2 SVGAGI. The chain's CDR3 is CASSYFSTSNYGYTF. CDR3 nucleotides: TGTGCCAGCAGTTACTTCTCGACGTCTAACTATGGCTACACCTTC.

This clonotype was seen more than once but under ten times. This chain's CDR3 is CASRPGLAPHEQYF. In nucleotides, the CDR3 is TGTGCCAGCAGACCTGGACTAGCACCCCACGAGCAGTACTTC. The chain joins TRBV5-6 to TRBJ2-7; TRBD2 matches 8 bases. The CDR3 extends over 14 amino acids. V was clipped by 5 bases and J by 5 bases; unmatched bases: 9. Germline V gene lookup returns CDR1 SGHDT and CDR2 YYEEEE.

This clonotype has at least ten counts. The chain recombines TRBV12-3 or TRBV12-4 with TRBJ1-5, with no clear D. The CDR3 length is 15 residues. V dropped 6 bases and J dropped 1 base, with 13 bases sitting between them. The CDR3 protein is CASSPSIGSNQPQHF. In nucleotides, the CDR3 is TGTGCCAGCAGCCCTTCGATCGGCAGCAATCAGCCCCAGCATTTT.

This clonotype was seen repeatedly, ten times or more. The chain combines TRBV20-1 with TRBJ1-1; D ambiguous. The V end was cut by 0 bases, the J end by 1 base, with 12 bases between. Germline assignment: CDR1 DFQATT and CDR2 SNEGSKA (reference sequence). The CDR3 covers 15 residues. CDR3 sequence: CSAREGRRENTEAFF. The CDR3 DNA reads TGCAGTGCTAGAGAGGGTAGAAGGGAGAACACTGAAGCTTTCTTT.

For this clonotype: Sequence at one end of the junction differs from germline and may be a read error. The chain is built from TRBV9 and TRBJ2-7; possible D gene TRBD2, 5 bases. Germline loops: CDR1 SGDLS, CDR2 YYNGEE. This CDR3 contains 14 residues. The CDR3 loop is CASSFTGNTGELYF. In nucleotides, the CDR3 is TGCGCCAGCAGCTTCACGGGAAACACCGGGGAGCTGTACTTC.

This clonotype was detected a few times. The CDR3 spells CATSDTGRIHEQYF. The CDR3 nucleotides are TGTGCCACCAGTGATACAGGACGGATCCACGAGCAGTACTTC. The chain links TRBV24-1 to TRBJ2-7; a weak D match, TRBD1 (5 bases). The CDR3 is 14 residues long. V was clipped by 3 bases and J by 5 bases, with 13 bases between them. CDR1 and CDR2 from the germline V gene are KGHDR and SFDVKD.